Below are 32 T cell receptor beta chains sequenced from a single sample in a study of T cell repertoires in cytomegalovirus infection. MiXCR was run by TCRdb on the reads, yielding one entry per CDR3 protein. The sample carries nearly 550,000 distinct CDR3 sequences, about 17% recorded once. Sequenced sample: CD8+ T cells from PBMCs. The receptor source for this set is a human donor in good health (CMV status not recorded). Some clones in this sample may be carry-over from other donors' samples.

This clonotype appeared many times. This chain joins TRBV7-9 and TRBJ2-3; D possibly uses TRBD1 or TRBD2 (5 bases each). Germline assignment: CDR1 SEHNR and CDR2 FQNEAQ (reference sequence). Trimming removed 5 bases at V and 0 bases at J, with 9 bases between. This CDR3 comprises 14 residues. This chain's CDR3 is CASSGGFSTDTQYF. CDR3 sequence (DNA): TGTGCCAGCAGCGGGGGATTTAGCACAGATACGCAGTATTTT.

This clonotype has a count of ten or more. J is TRBJ2-7 and V is TRBV28, with D perhaps matching TRBD2 (6 bases). Trimming pared 6 bases from V and 3 bases from J, leaving 18 bases between. The CDR3 consists of 15 residues. From germline, CDR1 is MDHEN and CDR2 SYDVKM. CDR3 sequence: CASSPLGGASYEQYF. CDR3 bases: TGTGCCAGCAGCCCTTTGGGCGGGGCGAGCTACGAGCAGTACTTC.

This clonotype showed up just a few times. The chain links TRBV5-1 to TRBJ1-4, with D uncertain. Germline V gene sequence: CDR1 SGHRS, CDR2 YFSETQ. Trimming stripped 0 bases from V and 14 bases from J, with 17 bases between. This CDR3 region has 14 residues. The chain's CDR3 is CASSLARVMWSLFF. The DNA for the CDR3 is TGCGCCAGCAGCTTGGCCCGAGTTATGTGGAGTCTGTTTTTT. Using reference TRBV5-1 and TRBJ1-4 for the parts outside the CDR3, the full variable domain is KAGVTQTPRYLIKTRGQQVTLSCSPISGHRSVSWYQQTPGQGLQFLFEYFSETQRNKGNFPGRFSGRQFSNSRSEMNVSTLELGDSALYLCASSLARVMWSLFFGSGTQLSVL.

This clonotype was observed a few times. V gene TRBV11-2 combines with J gene TRBJ2-1; the match to TRBD2 covers 13 bases. CDR3 size: 16 residues. The junction had 7 bases not matched to a gene; V was cut back by 6 bases and J by 5 bases. In germline, CDR1 is SGHAT, CDR2 FQNNGV. The CDR3 bases are TGTGCCAGCAGTTACAGGGGACTAGCGGGGCACAATGAGCAGTTCTTC. This gives the protein CASSYRGLAGHNEQFF.

This clonotype was seen at least ten times. The chain combines TRBV28 with TRBJ1-1; D unresolved. Between the trimmed V and J ends, which lost 9 bases and 1 base, there was a span of 9 bases. The CDR3 has 12 amino acids. CDR1 and CDR2 (germline): MDHEN, SYDVKM. The DNA of the CDR3 is TGTGCCAGTCACGTGGAGAACACTGAAGCTTTCTTT. This gives the protein CASHVENTEAFF.

The genes are TRBV4-2 and TRBJ1-5; D gene uncertain. Germline CDR1 reads LGHNA; CDR2 reads YNFKEQ. The CDR3 has 14 residues. V was trimmed by 1 base and J by 8 bases, leaving 12 bases between them. The CDR3 DNA follows: TGTGCCAGCAGCCAAGCCCACAGCAGTAAGCCCCAGCATTTT. The encoded protein is CASSQAHSSKPQHF.

V usage is TRBV6-5 and J usage is TRBJ2-5, with TRBD2 matching over 11 bases. This CDR3 spans 17 amino acids. The V and J ends lost 0 bases and 4 bases, in that order; junction bases with no gene match: 7. Germline values: CDR1 MNHEY, CDR2 SVGAGI. The CDR3 sequence is CASSYSISGRARETQYF. Here the CDR3 DNA reads TGTGCCAGCAGTTACTCGATTAGCGGGAGGGCCAGAGAGACCCAGTACTTC.

This clonotype was observed many times. The genes are TRBV7-8 and TRBJ1-1, with D possibly matching TRBD1 (5 bases). The CDR3 covers 12 residues. V was trimmed by 1 base and J by 8 bases, leaving 8 bases between them. CDR1 and CDR2 from the germline V gene are SGHVS and FQNEAQ. The CDR3 sequence: CASSLGYREAFF. In DNA, the CDR3 is TGTGCCAGCAGCTTAGGATACAGGGAAGCTTTCTTT. Combining the CDR3 with reference TRBV7-8 and TRBJ1-1 gives the whole variable domain GAGVSQSPRYKVAKRGQDVALRCDPISGHVSLFWYQQALGQGPEFLTYFQNEAQLDKSGLPSDRFFAERPEGSVSTLKIQRTQQEDSAVYLCASSLGYREAFFGQGTRLTVV.

V is TRBV29-1 and J is TRBJ2-1; TRBD1 agrees at 8 bases. The V and J ends lost 3 bases and 4 bases, in that order; junction bases with no gene match: 14. Germline CDR1 reads SQVTM; CDR2 reads ANQGSEA. This CDR3 has 17 amino acids. This chain's CDR3 is CSVDAFVDRVPYNEQFF. DNA of the CDR3: TGCAGCGTTGACGCCTTCGTGGACAGGGTCCCTTACAATGAGCAGTTCTTC.

The chain joins TRBV7-8 to TRBJ2-5; TRBD2 is a possible D gene (7 bases). V gave up 2 bases and J gave up 4 bases, with 14 bases separating them. Germline V lookup: CDR1 SGHVS, CDR2 FQNEAQ. This CDR3 comprises 15 residues. In nucleotides, the CDR3 is TGTGCCAGCAGCTTAAGGGGGGGGGGGGGAGAGACCCAGTACTTC. It specifies CASSLRGGGGETQYF.

The rearrangement links TRBV5-1 to TRBJ2-1; 8 nucleotides agree with TRBD2. Looked up from germline, CDR1 is SGHRS and CDR2 is YFSETQ. Losses at the gene ends were 6 bases for V and 4 bases for J; bases not matched to a gene: 15. The CDR3 is 17 amino acids. The CDR3, as DNA: TGCGCCAGCAAGCAACGAGCGGGAGACCCCTTTTACAATGAGCAGTTCTTC. Translating it yields CASKQRAGDPFYNEQFF.

This rearrangement joins TRBV11-2 to TRBJ1-2; D is possibly TRBD1 (6 bases). Trimming stripped 5 bases from V and 11 bases from J, with 24 bases between. Germline loops: CDR1 SGHAT, CDR2 FQNNGV. The CDR3 sequence is 15 residues long. The CDR3 protein is CASSQPLTGLYVYTF. The CDR3 DNA reads as TGTGCCAGCAGCCAACCTCTTACAGGGCTCTATGTTTACACCTTC. Combining the CDR3 with reference TRBV11-2 and TRBJ1-2 gives the whole variable domain EAGVAQSPRYKIIEKRQSVAFWCNPISGHATLYWYQQILGQGPKLLIQFQNNGVVDDSQLPKDRFSAERLKGVDSTLKIQPAKLEDSAVYLCASSQPLTGLYVYTFGSGTRLTVV.

The table lists this clonotype with many counts. The chain has TRBV19 and TRBJ1-2, with D hard to call. V gave up 4 bases and J gave up 2 bases, with 11 bases separating them. The V gene's germline CDR1 is LNHDA and CDR2 SQIVND (reference sequence). The CDR3 consists of 14 residues. CDR3 sequence: CASSTYGSNYGYTF. CDR3 DNA: TGTGCCAGTAGTACCTACGGGAGCAACTATGGCTACACCTTC.

V is TRBV12-3 or TRBV12-4 and J is TRBJ2-5; the D is unclear. V lost 1 base and J 3 bases, leaving 9 bases between the germline ends. CDR3 length: 14 residues. DNA of the CDR3: TGTGCCAGCAGTTTAGGCAGCTTCGAAGAGACCCAGTACTTC. Protein sequence: CASSLGSFEETQYF.

With respect to this clonotype: In this CDR3 the conserved last residue, phenylalanine or tryptophan, is missing, so a read error is likely. This rearrangement joins TRBV14 to TRBJ2-1, with 7 bases fitting TRBD2. The CDR3 has 17 residues. V gave up 4 bases and J gave up 4 bases; unmatched junction bases: 13. Germline V gene sequence: CDR1 SGHDN, CDR2 FVKESK. This CDR3 is CASSRPESSGGYNEQFL. The CDR3 DNA reads TGTGCCAGCAGCCGGCCCGAATCTAGCGGAGGGTACAATGAGCAGTTCTTA.

The chain recombines TRBV7-9 with TRBJ2-2, with 9 bases identical to TRBD2. CDR1 and CDR2 from the germline V gene are SEHNR and FQNEAQ (reference sequence). The CDR3 spans 15 residues. V was clipped by 7 bases and J by 5 bases; unmatched bases: 8. CDR3 protein: CASTPSGRLTGELFF. The DNA for the CDR3 is TGTGCCAGCACCCCGAGCGGGAGGTTAACCGGGGAGCTGTTTTTT.

This clonotype was detected a few times. The rearrangement links TRBV7-3 to TRBJ2-2, with D perhaps TRBD1 (5 bases). V lost 5 bases, J lost 8 bases, and 9 bases lay in between. The germline CDR1 and CDR2 sequences are SGHTA and FQGTGA. The CDR3 covers 12 residues. The CDR3 spells CASSQRGGELFF. Written as DNA, the CDR3 is TGTGCCAGCAGCCAAAGGGGTGGGGAGCTGTTTTTT.

About this clonotype itself: This is likely a read error, given that the CDR3 carries no conserved phenylalanine or tryptophan at its end. The chain is built from TRBV9 and TRBJ2-5; 9 bases are a match to TRBD2. CDR3 length: 15 amino acids. Trimming at V came to 6 bases and at J to 4 bases, leaving 10 bases not matched to a gene. CDR1 SGDLS and CDR2 YYNGEE come from the germline V gene. The CDR3 DNA sequence: TGTGCCAGCACCGTGAGCGGGGGGCGAGGAGAGACCCAGTACTTA. Its protein is CASTVSGGRGETQYL.

The gene calls are TRBV30 and TRBJ1-1; 9 nucleotides match TRBD1. Germline CDR1 is GTSNPN and CDR2 is SVGIG (reference sequence). The CDR3 is 14 residues long. V dropped 3 bases and J dropped 4; count of bases not matched to a gene: 6. CDR3 sequence (DNA): TGTGCCTGGAGGGACAGGGGCCGGGGCACTGAAGCTTTCTTT. This codes for CAWRDRGRGTEAFF.

This clonotype was seen at least ten times. V is TRBV11-3 and J is TRBJ2-1, with 7 bases fitting TRBD1. The V segment lost 5 bases and the J segment 6 bases; nucleotides outside the gene matches: 10. Per germline, CDR1 SGHNT and CDR2 YENEEA. The CDR3 consists of 15 residues. The CDR3 nucleotides read TGTGCCAGCAGCGCGACAGGGTCGGTCGGCAATGAGCAGTTCTTC. It codes for CASSATGSVGNEQFF.

Comment on this clonotype: A much larger clone is a single base away; this may be a read error. J is TRBJ2-4 and V is TRBV2; 10 bases map to TRBD1. In germline, CDR1 is SNHLY, CDR2 FYNNEI. This CDR3 is built from 15 residues. CDR3: CASRPGQGSKNIQDF. CDR3 nucleotides: TGTGCCAGCCGACCGGGACAGGGGTCCAAAAACATTCAGGACTTC.

This clonotype came up many times. The chain uses TRBV27 and TRBJ2-7; the D gene is possibly TRBD1 (6 bases). The CDR3 is 13 residues long. Trimming cost V 5 bases and J 3 bases, with 11 bases left between them. Looked up from germline, CDR1 is MNHEY and CDR2 is SMNVEV (reference sequence). CDR3 amino acids: CASSRRDNYEQYF. CDR3 in DNA: TGTGCCAGCAGTCGACGGGACAACTACGAGCAGTACTTC.

This clonotype appeared a few times. The rearrangement joins TRBV24-1 to TRBJ2-1; possibly TRBD1 for D (5 bases). Deletions cut 4 bases from V and 2 bases from J, with 8 bases between. Germline CDR1 KGHDR, CDR2 SFDVKD. The CDR3 contains 14 residues. In DNA form, the CDR3 reads TGTGCCACCAGTGACTCAGGGACCTACAATGAGCAGTTCTTC. It codes for CATSDSGTYNEQFF.

A few counts support this clonotype. The chain combines TRBV9 with TRBJ2-3, with a weak D call TRBD2 (5 bases). CDR1 is SGDLS and CDR2 is YYNGEE in the germline V gene. The CDR3 contains 14 residues. Trimming took 2 bases from V and 4 from J, leaving 11 bases between them. The CDR3 sequence is CASSVGRRPDTQYF. In DNA form, the CDR3 reads TGTGCCAGCAGCGTCGGTAGGAGGCCAGATACGCAGTATTTT.

Ten or more counts support this clonotype. The chain combines TRBV19 with TRBJ1-2; D gene uncertain. Trimming shortened V by 5 bases and J by 2 bases, and 12 bases separated the two germline ends. Germline CDR1 and CDR2: LNHDA and SQIVND (reference sequence). This CDR3 is built from 14 residues. The CDR3 sequence: CASSPRQGNYGYTF. For the CDR3, the DNA is TGTGCCAGTAGTCCCCGCCAAGGAAACTATGGCTACACCTTC.

At least ten counts were recorded for this clonotype. The chain employs TRBV6-1 and TRBJ2-1; TRBD1 matches 10 bases. This CDR3 has 16 amino acids. CDR1 and CDR2 (germline): MNHNS, SASEGT. V dropped 3 bases and J dropped 8; count of bases not matched to a gene: 10. This CDR3 is CASSEPGTGVNDEQFF. CDR3 DNA: TGTGCCAGCAGTGAGCCTGGGACAGGGGTAAACGATGAGCAGTTCTTC.

The CDR3 loop reads CASGTVNTGELFF. Here the CDR3 DNA reads TGTGCCAGCGGAACAGTGAACACCGGGGAGCTGTTTTTT. V is TRBV27 and J is TRBJ2-2; D is ambiguous. The CDR3 runs 13 residues. The germline V and J ends were trimmed by 8 bases and 1 base, with 8 bases remaining between them. Germline-derived CDR1 and CDR2 are MNHEY and SMNVEV (reference sequence).

This clonotype came up a few times. The J gene is TRBJ1-2, the V gene TRBV6-5; D uncertain. This CDR3 comprises 13 residues. CDR1 and CDR2 (germline): MNHEY, SVGAGI. Between the trimmed V and J ends, which lost 0 bases and 6 bases, there was a span of 8 bases. The CDR3 loop reads CASSYSVGNGYTF. CDR3 in DNA: TGTGCCAGCAGTTACTCGGTCGGAAATGGCTACACCTTC.

This clonotype occurred a few times. The gene calls are TRBV11-3 and TRBJ2-1; 9 bases are a match to TRBD1. Losses at the gene ends were 4 bases for V and 6 bases for J; bases not matched to a gene: 7. CDR1 SGHNT and CDR2 YENEEA come from the germline V gene. This CDR3 spans 15 amino acids. CDR3 DNA: TGTGCCAGCAGCTGGGGAGGGACAGGGAGCAATGAGCAGTTCTTC. Residues: CASSWGGTGSNEQFF. Variable domain in full (rest from reference TRBV11-3 and TRBJ2-1): EAGVVQSPRYKIIEKKQPVAFWCNPISGHNTLYWYLQNLGQGPELLIRYENEEAVDDSQLPKDRFSAERLKGVDSTLKIQPAELGDSAVYLCASSWGGTGSNEQFFGPGTRLTVL.

This chain's CDR3 is CASSLSPGAGEQYF. CDR3 DNA sequence: TGTGCCAGCAGTTTATCGCCAGGGGCAGGCGAGCAGTACTTC. The chain joins TRBV27 to TRBJ2-7; possibly TRBD1 for D (6 bases). Germline-derived CDR1 and CDR2 are MNHEY and SMNVEV (reference sequence). V lost 0 bases and J 6 bases, leaving 12 bases between the germline ends. CDR3 size: 14 residues.

This clonotype was seen at least ten times. The chain is built from TRBV4-1 and TRBJ1-5; no firm D call. Trimming removed 0 bases from V and 12 bases from J, with 15 bases in between. Germline CDR1 is MGHRA and CDR2 is YSYEKL. The CDR3 contains 14 residues. This CDR3 is CASSQDLRDLVQHF. The CDR3 DNA follows: TGCGCCAGCAGCCAAGATTTGCGAGATTTAGTCCAGCATTTT.

Ten or more counts support this clonotype. J is TRBJ2-1 and V is TRBV11-1; possible D gene TRBD1, 6 bases. This CDR3 spans 15 amino acids. V lost 4 bases and J lost 8, with 18 bases in between. Per the germline V gene, CDR1 is SGHAT and CDR2 is FQDESV (reference sequence). The CDR3 region is CASSSTQGSIDEQFF. CDR3 coding DNA: TGTGCCAGCAGCTCCACACAGGGTAGTATCGATGAGCAGTTCTTC.